A selection of T cell receptor beta chains follows, all from one sample in a study of a mutant IDH1 vaccine in newly diagnosed glioma. Antigen specificity for these receptors is unknown. The data were produced by immunoSEQ multiplex PCR, yet TCRdb's version contains in-frame clones alone and is incomplete. The data show around 41,000 clones, 85% to 90% seen once. The sample consisted of PBMCs, taken from a glioma patient whose treatment included an IDH1 peptide vaccine. The receptors stem from a man aged 35-49 years with glioma. The CDR3 runs from the conserved cysteine through the conserved F or W. Each record gives: CDR3 protein, D gene, V gene, J gene. D genes are given only for firm matches.

CDR3 protein: CASRPGPGQGGNEQYF; D gene: TRBD1; V gene: TRBV5-1; J gene: TRBJ2-7
CDR3 protein: CASSLRDSPGSDTQYF; D gene: TRBD1; V gene: TRBV9; J gene: TRBJ2-3
CDR3 protein: CASQGLGSYNEQFF; D gene: .; V gene: TRBV25-1; J gene: TRBJ2-1
CDR3 protein: CASSLDRWGSGSYNEQFF; D gene: .; V gene: TRBV28; J gene: TRBJ2-1
CDR3 protein: CASSSSLRGVAYNEQFF; D gene: .; V gene: TRBV28; J gene: TRBJ2-1
CDR3 protein: CASSETGSVAEQFF; D gene: .; V gene: TRBV2; J gene: TRBJ2-1
CDR3 protein: CASSLVPGSGTGLNEKLFF; D gene: TRBD1; V gene: TRBV11-2; J gene: TRBJ1-4
CDR3 protein: CASTSGGWNTEAFF; D gene: .; V gene: TRBV27; J gene: TRBJ1-1
CDR3 protein: CASSFGLGGGETQYF; D gene: .; V gene: TRBV7-3; J gene: TRBJ2-5
CDR3 protein: CASAGAGNNQPQHF; D gene: .; V gene: TRBV6-1; J gene: TRBJ1-5
CDR3 protein: CASSWRTSGGRYQETQYF; D gene: TRBD2; V gene: TRBV5-6; J gene: TRBJ2-5
CDR3 protein: CASSPGAGPYNEQFF; D gene: TRBD2; V gene: TRBV2; J gene: TRBJ2-1
CDR3 protein: CASSEGLSRETQYF; D gene: .; V gene: TRBV7-7; J gene: TRBJ2-5
CDR3 protein: CASSQPTGNTGELFF; D gene: .; V gene: TRBV5-1; J gene: TRBJ2-2